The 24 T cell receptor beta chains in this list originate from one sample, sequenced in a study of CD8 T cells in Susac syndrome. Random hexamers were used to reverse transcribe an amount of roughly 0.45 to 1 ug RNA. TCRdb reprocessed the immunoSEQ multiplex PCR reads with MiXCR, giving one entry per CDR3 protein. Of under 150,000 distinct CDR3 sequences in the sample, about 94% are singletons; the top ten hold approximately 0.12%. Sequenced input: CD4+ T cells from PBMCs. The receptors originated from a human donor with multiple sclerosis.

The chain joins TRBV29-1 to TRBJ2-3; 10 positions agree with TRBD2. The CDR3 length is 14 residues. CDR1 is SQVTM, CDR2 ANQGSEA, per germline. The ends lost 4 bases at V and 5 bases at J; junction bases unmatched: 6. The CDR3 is CSVAAGGQGDTQYF. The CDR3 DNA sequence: TGCAGCGTTGCAGCGGGGGGGCAGGGAGATACGCAGTATTTT.

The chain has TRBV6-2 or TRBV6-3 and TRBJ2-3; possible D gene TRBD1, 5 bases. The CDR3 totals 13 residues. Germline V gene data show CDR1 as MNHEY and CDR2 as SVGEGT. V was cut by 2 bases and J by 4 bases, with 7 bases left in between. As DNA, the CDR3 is TGTGCCAGCAGTTACGAAGGGGCAGATACGCAGTATTTT. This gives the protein CASSYEGADTQYF.

CDR3 nucleotides: TGTGCCAGCAGCGGGCAGGGACAGGGGAGTTCCTACGAGCAGTACTTC. Protein sequence: CASSGQGQGSSYEQYF. This sequence joins TRBV7-9 and TRBJ2-7; 10 bases line up with TRBD1. The CDR3 covers 16 residues. The germline V gene has CDR1 SEHNR and CDR2 FQNEAQ (reference sequence). V lost 5 bases and J lost 1; bases outside the gene matches: 8.

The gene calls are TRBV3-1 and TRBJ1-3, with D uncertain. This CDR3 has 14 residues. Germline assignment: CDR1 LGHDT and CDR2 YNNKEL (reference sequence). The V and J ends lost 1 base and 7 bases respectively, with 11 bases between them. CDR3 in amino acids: CASSQGIGRNTIYF. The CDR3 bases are TGTGCCAGCAGCCAAGGGATTGGCCGCAACACCATATATTTT.

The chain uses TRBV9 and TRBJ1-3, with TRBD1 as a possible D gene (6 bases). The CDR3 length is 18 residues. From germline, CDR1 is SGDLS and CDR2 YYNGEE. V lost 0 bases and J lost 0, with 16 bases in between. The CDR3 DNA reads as TGTGCCAGCAGCGTAGAAGGGGGACCGGCGGACTCTGGAAACACCATATATTTT. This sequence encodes CASSVEGGPADSGNTIYF.

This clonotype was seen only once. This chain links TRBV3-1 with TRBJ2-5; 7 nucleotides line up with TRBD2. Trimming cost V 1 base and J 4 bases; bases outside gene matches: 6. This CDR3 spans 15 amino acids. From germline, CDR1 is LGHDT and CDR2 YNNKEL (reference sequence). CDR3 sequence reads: CASSQGLARGETQYF. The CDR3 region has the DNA TGTGCCAGCAGCCAAGGACTAGCTCGGGGAGAGACCCAGTACTTC.

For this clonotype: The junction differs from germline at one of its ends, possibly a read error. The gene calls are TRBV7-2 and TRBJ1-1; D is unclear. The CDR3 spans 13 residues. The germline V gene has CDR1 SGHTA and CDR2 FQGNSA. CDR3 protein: CASSLAVKTEAFF. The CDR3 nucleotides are TGTGCCAGCAGCTTAGCGGTGAAGACTGAAGCTTTCTTT.

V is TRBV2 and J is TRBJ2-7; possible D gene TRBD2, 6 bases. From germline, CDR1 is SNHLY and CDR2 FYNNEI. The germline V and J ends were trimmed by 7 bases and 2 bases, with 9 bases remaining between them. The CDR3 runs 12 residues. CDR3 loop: CASMEGPYEQYF. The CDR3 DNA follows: TGTGCCAGCATGGAGGGACCCTACGAGCAGTACTTC.

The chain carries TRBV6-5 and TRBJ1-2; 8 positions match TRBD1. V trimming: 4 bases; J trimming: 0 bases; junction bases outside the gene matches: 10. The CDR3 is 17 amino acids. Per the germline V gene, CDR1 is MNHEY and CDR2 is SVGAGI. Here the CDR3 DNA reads TGTGCCAGCAGTTCCGTCCTGACAGGGGAGGCTAACTATGGCTACACCTTC. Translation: CASSSVLTGEANYGYTF.

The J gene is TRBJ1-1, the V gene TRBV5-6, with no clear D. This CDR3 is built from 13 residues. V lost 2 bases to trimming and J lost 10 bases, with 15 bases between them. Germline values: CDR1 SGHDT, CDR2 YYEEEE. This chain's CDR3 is CASSFFERLGAFF. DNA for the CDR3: TGTGCCAGCAGCTTCTTCGAGCGGTTGGGAGCTTTCTTT.

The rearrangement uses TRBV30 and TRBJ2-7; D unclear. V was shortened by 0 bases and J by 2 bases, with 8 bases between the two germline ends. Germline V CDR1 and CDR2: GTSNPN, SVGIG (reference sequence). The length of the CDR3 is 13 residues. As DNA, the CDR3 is TGTGCCTGGAGTGTACGGCTTCCCTACGAGCAGTACTTC. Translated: CAWSVRLPYEQYF.

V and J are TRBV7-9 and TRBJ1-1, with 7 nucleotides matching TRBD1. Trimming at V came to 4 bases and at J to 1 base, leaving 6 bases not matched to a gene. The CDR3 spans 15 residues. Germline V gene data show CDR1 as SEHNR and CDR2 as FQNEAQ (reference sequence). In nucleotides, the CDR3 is TGTGCCAGCAGCTCCTACAGGGGCGCGAACACTGAAGCTTTCTTT. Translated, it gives CASSSYRGANTEAFF.

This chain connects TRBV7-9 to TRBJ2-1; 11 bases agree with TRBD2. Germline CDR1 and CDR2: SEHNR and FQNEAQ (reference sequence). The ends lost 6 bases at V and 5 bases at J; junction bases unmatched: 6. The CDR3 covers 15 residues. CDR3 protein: CASSYGTSGNNEQFF. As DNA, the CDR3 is TGTGCCAGCAGTTACGGGACTAGCGGAAACAATGAGCAGTTCTTC.

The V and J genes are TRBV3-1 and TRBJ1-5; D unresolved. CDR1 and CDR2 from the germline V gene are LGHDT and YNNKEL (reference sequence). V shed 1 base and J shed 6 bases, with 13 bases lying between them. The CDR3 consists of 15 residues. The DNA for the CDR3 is TGTGCCAGCAGCCAAGGGACCGGGATGGCTCAGCCCCAGCATTTT. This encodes CASSQGTGMAQPQHF.

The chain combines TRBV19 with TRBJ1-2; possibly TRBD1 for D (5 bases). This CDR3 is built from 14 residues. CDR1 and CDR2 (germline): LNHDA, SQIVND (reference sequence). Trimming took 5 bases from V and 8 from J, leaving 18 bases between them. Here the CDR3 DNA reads TGTGCCAGTAGTCCGAAGGGGTTGAGGGACGGCTACACCTTC. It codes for CASSPKGLRDGYTF.

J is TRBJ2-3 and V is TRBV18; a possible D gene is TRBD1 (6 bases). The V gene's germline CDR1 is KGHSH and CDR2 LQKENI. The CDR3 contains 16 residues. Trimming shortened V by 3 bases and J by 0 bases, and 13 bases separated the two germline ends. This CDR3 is CASSPTAGASTDTQYF. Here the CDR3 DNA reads TGTGCCAGCTCACCCACGGCAGGGGCAAGCACAGATACGCAGTATTTT.

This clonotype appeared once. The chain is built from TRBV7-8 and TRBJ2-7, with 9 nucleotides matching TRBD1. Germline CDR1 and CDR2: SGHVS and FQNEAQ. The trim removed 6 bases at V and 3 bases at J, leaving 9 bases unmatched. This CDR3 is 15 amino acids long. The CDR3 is CASRRTGTGIYEQYF. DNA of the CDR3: TGTGCCAGCAGGCGTACCGGGACAGGGATCTACGAGCAGTACTTC.

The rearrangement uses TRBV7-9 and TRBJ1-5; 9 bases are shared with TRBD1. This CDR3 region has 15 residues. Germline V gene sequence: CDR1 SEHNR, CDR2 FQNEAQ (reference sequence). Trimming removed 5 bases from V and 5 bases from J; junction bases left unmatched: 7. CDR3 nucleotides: TGTGCCAGCAGCCAACTCGGGACAGGGCATCAGCCCCAGCATTTT. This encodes CASSQLGTGHQPQHF. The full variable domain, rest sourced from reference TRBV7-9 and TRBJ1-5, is DTGVSQNPRHKITKRGQNVTFRCDPISEHNRLYWYRQTLGQGPEFLTYFQNEAQLEKSRLLSDRFSAERPKGSFSTLEIQRTEQGDSAMYLCASSQLGTGHQPQHFGDGTRLSIL.

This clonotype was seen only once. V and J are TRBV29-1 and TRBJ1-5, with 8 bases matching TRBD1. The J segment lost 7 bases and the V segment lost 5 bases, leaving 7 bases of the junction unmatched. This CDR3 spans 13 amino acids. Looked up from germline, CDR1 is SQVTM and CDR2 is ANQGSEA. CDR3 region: CSVSTGVGQPQHF. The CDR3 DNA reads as TGCAGCGTTTCGACAGGGGTAGGGCAGCCCCAGCATTTT.

Written as DNA, the CDR3 is TGTGCCCAGGGTGGGAGGAGGCACGAGCAGTACTTC. Translation gives CAQGGRRHEQYF. The V and J genes are TRBV30 and TRBJ2-7; a weak D match, TRBD2 (6 bases). The germline V gene encodes CDR1 GTSNPN and CDR2 SVGIG (reference sequence). V was trimmed by 8 bases and J by 5 bases, leaving 16 bases between them. The CDR3 totals 12 residues. Full variable domain (rest looked up from reference TRBV30 and TRBJ2-7): SQTIHQWPATLVQPVGSPLSLECTVEGTSNPNLYWYRQAAGRGLQLLFYSVGIGQISSEVPQNLSASRPQDRQFILSSKKLLLSDSGFYLCAQGGRRHEQYFGPGTRLTVT.

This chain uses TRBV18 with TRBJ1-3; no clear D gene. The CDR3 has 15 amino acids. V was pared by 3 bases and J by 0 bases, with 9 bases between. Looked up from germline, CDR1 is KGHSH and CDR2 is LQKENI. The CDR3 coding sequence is TGTGCCAGCTCACCCTTACAAGACTCTGGAAACACCATATATTTT. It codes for CASSPLQDSGNTIYF.

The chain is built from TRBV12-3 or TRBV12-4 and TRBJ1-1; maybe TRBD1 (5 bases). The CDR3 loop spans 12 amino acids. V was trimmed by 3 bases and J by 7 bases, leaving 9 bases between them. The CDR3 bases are TGTGCCAGCAGTTTTAGGAGGGGTGAAGCTTTCTTT. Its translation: CASSFRRGEAFF.

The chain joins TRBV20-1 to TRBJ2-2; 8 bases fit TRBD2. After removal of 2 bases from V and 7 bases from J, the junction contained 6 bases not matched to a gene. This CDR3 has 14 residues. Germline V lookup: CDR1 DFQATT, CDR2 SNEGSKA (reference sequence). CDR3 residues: CSARKTGGIGELFF. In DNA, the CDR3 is TGCAGTGCTAGAAAGACGGGGGGGATCGGGGAGCTGTTTTTT.

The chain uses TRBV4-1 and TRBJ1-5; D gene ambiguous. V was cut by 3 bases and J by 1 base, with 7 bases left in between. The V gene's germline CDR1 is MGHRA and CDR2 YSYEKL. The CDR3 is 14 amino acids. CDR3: CASSHPPSNQPQHF. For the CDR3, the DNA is TGCGCCAGCAGCCACCCGCCCAGCAATCAGCCCCAGCATTTT.